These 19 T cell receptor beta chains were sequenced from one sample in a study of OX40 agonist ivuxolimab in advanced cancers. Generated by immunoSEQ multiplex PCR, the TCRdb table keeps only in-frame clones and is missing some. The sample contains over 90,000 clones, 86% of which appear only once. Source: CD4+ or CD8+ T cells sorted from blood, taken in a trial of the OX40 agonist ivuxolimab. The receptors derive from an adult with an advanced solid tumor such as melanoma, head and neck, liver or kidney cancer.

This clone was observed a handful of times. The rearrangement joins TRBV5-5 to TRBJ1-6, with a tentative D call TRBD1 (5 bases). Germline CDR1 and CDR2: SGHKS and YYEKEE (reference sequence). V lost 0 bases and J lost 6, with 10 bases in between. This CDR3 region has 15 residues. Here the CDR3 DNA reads TGTGCCAGCAGCTTGGCGAGTCAGGGTAATTCACCCCTCCACTTT. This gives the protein CASSLASQGNSPLHF. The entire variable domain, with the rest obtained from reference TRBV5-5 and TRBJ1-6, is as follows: DAGVTQSPTHLIKTRGQQVTLRCSPISGHKSVSWYQQVLGQGPQFIFQYYEKEERGRGNFPDRFSARQFPNYSSELNVNALLLGDSALYLCASSLASQGNSPLHFGNGTRLTVT.

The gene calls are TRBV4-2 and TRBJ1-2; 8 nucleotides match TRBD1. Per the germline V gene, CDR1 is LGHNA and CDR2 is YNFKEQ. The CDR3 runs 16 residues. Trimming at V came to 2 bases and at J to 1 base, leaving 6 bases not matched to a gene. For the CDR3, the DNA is TGTGCCAGCAGCCAACCGAGACAGGGGATTAACTATGGCTACACCTTC. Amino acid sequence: CASSQPRQGINYGYTF.

As DNA, the CDR3 is TGTGCCAGCAGCGTAGGGTCCCGGGGTGGTTCTGGAAACACCATATATTTT. Its protein is CASSVGSRGGSGNTIYF. The gene calls are TRBV9 and TRBJ1-3, with no clear D. Trimming left V 0 bases short and J 1 base short, with 14 bases between. CDR3 length: 17 amino acids. Per the germline V gene, CDR1 is SGDLS and CDR2 is YYNGEE.

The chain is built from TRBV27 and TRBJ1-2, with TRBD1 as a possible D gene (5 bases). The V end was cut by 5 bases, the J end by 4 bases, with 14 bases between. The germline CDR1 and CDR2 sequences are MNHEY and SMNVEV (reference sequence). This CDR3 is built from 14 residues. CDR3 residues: CASSPGGGVYGYTF. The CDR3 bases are TGTGCCAGCAGTCCTGGGGGTGGAGTCTATGGCTACACCTTC.

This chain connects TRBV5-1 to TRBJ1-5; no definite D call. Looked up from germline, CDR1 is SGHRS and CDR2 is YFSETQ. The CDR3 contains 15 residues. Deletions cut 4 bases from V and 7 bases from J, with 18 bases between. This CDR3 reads CASSPEAGVRQPQHF. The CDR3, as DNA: TGCGCCAGCAGCCCGGAGGCTGGGGTGAGGCAGCCCCAGCATTTT.

The DNA for the CDR3 is TGTGCCAGCAGTTTCAGAGGGTTCAATGAAAAACTGTTTTTT. This codes for CASSFRGFNEKLFF. The rearrangement links TRBV27 to TRBJ1-4; D call uncertain. V lost 3 bases to trimming and J lost 5 bases, with 10 bases between them. The CDR3 has 14 residues. Germline V lookup: CDR1 MNHEY, CDR2 SMNVEV (reference sequence).

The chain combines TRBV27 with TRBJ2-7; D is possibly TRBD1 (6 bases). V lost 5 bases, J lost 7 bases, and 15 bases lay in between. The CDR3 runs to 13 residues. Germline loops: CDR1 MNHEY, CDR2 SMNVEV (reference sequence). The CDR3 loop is CASSQQGLWEQYF. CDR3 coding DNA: TGTGCCAGCAGTCAACAGGGTTTATGGGAGCAGTACTTC.

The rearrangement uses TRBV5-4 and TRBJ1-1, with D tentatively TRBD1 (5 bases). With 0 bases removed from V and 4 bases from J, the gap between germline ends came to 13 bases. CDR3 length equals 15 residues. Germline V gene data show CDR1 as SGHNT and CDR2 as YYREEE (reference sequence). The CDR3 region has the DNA TGTGCCAGCAGCTTGGCCGGGGCGTCGGGCACTGAAGCTTTCTTT. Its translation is CASSLAGASGTEAFF.

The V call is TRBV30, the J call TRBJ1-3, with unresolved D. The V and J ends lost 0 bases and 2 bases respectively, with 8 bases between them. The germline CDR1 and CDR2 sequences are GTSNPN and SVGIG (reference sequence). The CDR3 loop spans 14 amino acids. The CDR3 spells CAWSVHITGNTIYF. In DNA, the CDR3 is TGTGCCTGGAGTGTACACATCACTGGAAACACCATATATTTT.

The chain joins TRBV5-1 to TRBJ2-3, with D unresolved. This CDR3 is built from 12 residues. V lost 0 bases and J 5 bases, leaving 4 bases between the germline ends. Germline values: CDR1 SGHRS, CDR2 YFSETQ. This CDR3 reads CASSLEEDTQYF. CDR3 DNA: TGCGCCAGCAGCTTGGAGGAAGATACGCAGTATTTT.

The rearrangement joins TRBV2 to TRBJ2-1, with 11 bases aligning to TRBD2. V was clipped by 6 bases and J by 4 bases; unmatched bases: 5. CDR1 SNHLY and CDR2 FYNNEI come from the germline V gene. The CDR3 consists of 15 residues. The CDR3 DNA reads TGTGCCAGCAGGGAAAGACTAGCGGGGTACAATGAGCAGTTCTTC. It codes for CASRERLAGYNEQFF.

The CDR3 reads CASSLGQGYDTQYF. CDR3 DNA: TGTGCCAGCAGTTTAGGGCAGGGCTACGATACGCAGTATTTT. This chain connects TRBV27 to TRBJ2-3; the D gene is possibly TRBD1 (5 bases). Per the germline V gene, CDR1 is MNHEY and CDR2 is SMNVEV (reference sequence). The CDR3 runs 14 residues. Trimming took off 2 bases at V and 6 bases at J, with 12 bases between the two ends.

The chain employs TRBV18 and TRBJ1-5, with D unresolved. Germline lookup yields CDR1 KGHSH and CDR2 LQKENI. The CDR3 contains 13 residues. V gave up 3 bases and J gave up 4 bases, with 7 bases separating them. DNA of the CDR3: TGTGCCAGCTCACCGGACCGGAATCAGCCCCAGCATTTT. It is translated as CASSPDRNQPQHF.

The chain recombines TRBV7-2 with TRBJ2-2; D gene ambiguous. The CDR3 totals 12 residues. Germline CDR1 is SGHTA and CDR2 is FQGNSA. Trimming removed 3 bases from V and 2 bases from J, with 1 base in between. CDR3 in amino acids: CASSFNTGELFF. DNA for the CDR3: TGTGCCAGCAGCTTCAACACCGGGGAGCTGTTTTTT.

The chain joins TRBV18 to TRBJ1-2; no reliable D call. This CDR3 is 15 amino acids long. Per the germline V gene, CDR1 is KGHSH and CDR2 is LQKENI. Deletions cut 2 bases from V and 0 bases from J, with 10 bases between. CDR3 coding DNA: TGTGCCAGCTCACCAGACCGGGCCACTAACTATGGCTACACCTTC. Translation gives CASSPDRATNYGYTF.

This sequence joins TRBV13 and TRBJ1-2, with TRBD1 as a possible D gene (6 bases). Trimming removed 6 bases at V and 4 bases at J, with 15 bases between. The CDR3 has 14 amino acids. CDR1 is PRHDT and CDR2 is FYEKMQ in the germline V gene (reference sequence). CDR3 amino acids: CASRPTGLAYGYTF. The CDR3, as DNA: TGTGCCAGCAGGCCTACAGGGTTGGCCTATGGCTACACCTTC.

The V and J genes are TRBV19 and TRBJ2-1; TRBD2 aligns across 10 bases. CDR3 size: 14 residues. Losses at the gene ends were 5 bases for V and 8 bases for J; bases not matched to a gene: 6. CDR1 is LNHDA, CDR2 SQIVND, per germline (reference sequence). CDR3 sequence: CASSLTSGNDEQFF. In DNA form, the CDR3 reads TGTGCCAGTAGTCTTACTAGCGGGAATGATGAGCAGTTCTTC. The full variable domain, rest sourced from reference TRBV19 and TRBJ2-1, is DGGITQSPKYLFRKEGQNVTLSCEQNLNHDAMYWYRQDPGQGLRLIYYSQIVNDFQKGDIAEGYSVSREKKESFPLTVTSAQKNPTAFYLCASSLTSGNDEQFFGPGTRLTVL.

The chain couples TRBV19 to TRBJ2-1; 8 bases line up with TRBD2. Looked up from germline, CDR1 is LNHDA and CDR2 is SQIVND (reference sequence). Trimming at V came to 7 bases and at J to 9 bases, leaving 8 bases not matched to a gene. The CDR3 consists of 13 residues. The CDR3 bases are TGTGCCAGTACGCGGACTAGCTCAACTGAGCAGTTCTTC. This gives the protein CASTRTSSTEQFF.

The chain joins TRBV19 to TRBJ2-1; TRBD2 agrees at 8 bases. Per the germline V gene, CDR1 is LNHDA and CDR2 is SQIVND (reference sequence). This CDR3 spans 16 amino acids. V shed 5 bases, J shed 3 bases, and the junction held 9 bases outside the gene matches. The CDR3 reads CASSPRTSQNYNEQFF. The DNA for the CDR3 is TGTGCCAGTAGTCCAAGGACTAGCCAGAACTACAATGAGCAGTTCTTC.